Listed below are T cell receptor beta chains from one sample, sequenced in a study of T-cell reconstitution after alpha-beta-depleted transplantation in children. TCRdb called the PCR reads again in MiXCR, with one record for every CDR3 protein. Of some 200,000 distinct CDR3 sequences listed, over 9.5% are singletons. The sample here was PBMCs from the stem cell graft donor, taken from the stem cell graft. These receptors were obtained from a human donor who donated a stem cell graft to a child with SCID. Each CDR3 is given with its conserved first and last residue. The order of the fields is J gene, D gene, V gene, clone size, CDR3 protein, CDR3 DNA. D genes are given only for firm matches. The listing skips clone size in some rows; elsewhere it reads once, few, many or a size class.

>TRBJ1-6|NA|TRBV7-2|many
CASSLVGNSPLHF
TGTGCCAGCAGCTTAGTCGGGAATTCACCCCTCCACTTT
>TRBJ1-1|TRBD1|TRBV20-1|many
CSARGQGGTGQVNTEAFF
TGCAGTGCTAGGGGGCAGGGGGGGACCGGCCAGGTGAACACTGAAGCTTTCTTT
>TRBJ2-7|NA|TRBV7-2|many
CASSLAEYEQYF
TGTGCCAGCAGCTTAGCAGAATACGAGCAGTACTTC
>TRBJ1-1|TRBD1|TRBV2|many
CASRARQGANTEAFF
TGTGCCAGCAGGGCAAGACAGGGGGCCAACACTGAAGCTTTCTTT
>TRBJ1-2|NA|TRBV7-2|NA
CASSLGGPISYGYTF
TGTGCCAGCAGCTTAGGGGGTCCAATCAGCTATGGCTACACCTTC
>TRBJ1-5|NA|TRBV20-1|many
CSASHLAWDRGDQPQHF
TGCAGTGCTAGCCACCTAGCCTGGGATCGGGGAGATCAGCCCCAGCATTTT
>TRBJ1-1|NA|TRBV5-1|NA
CASRAGQIYTEAFF
TGCGCCAGCAGGGCCGGACAGATATACACTGAAGCTTTCTTT
>TRBJ2-5|TRBD1|TRBV7-2|many
CASSLSGTAQETQYF
TGTGCCAGCAGCTTATCCGGGACAGCCCAAGAGACCCAGTACTTC
>TRBJ2-5|NA|TRBV19|many
CASSITRRETQYF
TGTGCCAGTAGTATCACACGCCGGGAGACCCAGTACTTC
>TRBJ2-7|TRBD1|TRBV3-1|NA
CASSPGQRNEQYF
TGTGCCAGCAGCCCGGGACAGCGGAACGAGCAGTACTTC
>TRBJ1-5|NA|TRBV6-5|many
CASSFVDRNQPQHF
TGTGCCAGCAGTTTCGTTGACAGAAATCAGCCCCAGCATTTT
>TRBJ1-2|NA|TRBV20-1|NA
CSATWGSGYTF
TGCAGTGCTACGTGGGGTTCCGGCTACACCTTC
>TRBJ2-3|TRBD1|TRBV29-1|many
CSVRTGGASDTQYF
TGCAGCGTTCGGACAGGGGGAGCCTCCGATACGCAGTATTTT
>TRBJ1-2|NA|TRBV7-2|many
CASSSTAGVYGYTF
TGTGCCAGCAGCTCAACAGCGGGGGTTTATGGCTACACCTTC
>TRBJ1-1|NA|TRBV5-1|many
CASSLWQGSYTEAFF
TGCGCCAGCAGCTTGTGGCAGGGGTCGTACACTGAAGCTTTCTTT
>TRBJ1-4|NA|TRBV3-1|many
CASSNGEKLFF
TGTGCCAGCAGCAACGGAGAAAAACTGTTTTTT